These 30 T cell receptor beta chains were all obtained from the same sample, sequenced in a study of T cells expressing NK-cell markers. From its re-call of the 5' RACE reads, TCRdb lists each CDR3 protein once, without DNA. Here the sample table reports a few hundred thousand distinct CDR3 sequences. Source material: blood T cells: a sorted CD56 or NKG2C T cell subset, CD4+ or CD8+ T cells, or bulk PBMC T cells (not recorded which). These receptors were taken from a man aged 18-69 years in good health.

The chain links TRBV29-1 to TRBJ2-3; the D call of TRBD2 rests on TCRdb alone, since no DNA is present to check it. The germline V gene encodes CDR1 SQVTM and CDR2 ANQGSEA. This CDR3 has 16 residues. The CDR3: CSVESSLAGVTDTQYF.

The chain is built from TRBV6-1 and TRBJ2-7; the D call of TRBD2 rests on TCRdb alone, since no DNA is present to check it. The CDR3 spans 15 residues. Germline V gives CDR1 MNHNS, CDR2 SASEGT. CDR3 region: CASSGLTGGAYEQYF.

The rearrangement joins TRBV6-1 to TRBJ2-3; the TCRdb call, TRBD1, lacks DNA for checking. CDR3 length: 15 amino acids. The V gene's germline CDR1 is MNHNS and CDR2 SASEGT. CDR3: CASSRAVEGTDTQYF.

The CDR3: CSAPLAGGPKNIQYF. J is TRBJ2-4 and V is TRBV20-1; TCRdb's D call, TRBD2, is unchecked because there is no DNA. The CDR3 contains 15 residues. The germline gives CDR1 DFQATT, CDR2 SNEGSKA (reference sequence).

The chain employs TRBV20-1 and TRBJ2-3. The CDR3 contains 16 residues. Germline CDR1 DFQATT, CDR2 SNEGSKA (reference sequence). Here the CDR3 reads CSARAKPSRGTDTQYF.

The rearrangement links TRBV21-1 to TRBJ2-7; checking the TCRdb D call of TRBD1 is not possible without DNA. TRBV21-1 is a pseudogene. CDR3 length: 17 residues. The CDR3 spells CASRKPTPRRPRYEQYF.

The rearrangement joins TRBV5-4 to TRBJ2-1; TCRdb selects TRBD2, and the lack of DNA leaves this call unchecked. This CDR3 contains 14 residues. Germline CDR1 is SGHNT and CDR2 is YYREEE (reference sequence). The CDR3: CASSKYSGYNEQFF.

V gene TRBV7-2 combines with J gene TRBJ2-1; TCRdb indicates TRBD2, and absent DNA this call remains unverified. This CDR3 contains 15 residues. Per the germline V gene, CDR1 is SGHTA and CDR2 is FQGNSA. CDR3 sequence: CASSKGGLQGNEQFF.

V is TRBV7-2 and J is TRBJ2-7. The V gene's germline CDR1 is SGHTA and CDR2 FQGNSA. The CDR3 runs 12 residues. The CDR3 protein is CASSFGSLEQYF. Looking up the rest from reference TRBV7-2 and TRBJ2-7 gives the full variable domain: GAGVSQSPSNKVTEKGKDVELRCDPISGHTALYWYRQSLGQGLEFLIYFQGNSAPDKSGLPSDRFSAERTGGSVSTLTIQRTQQEDSAVYLCASSFGSLEQYFGPGTRLTVT.

The V gene is TRBV20-1, the J gene TRBJ2-7; no DNA is available, so the TRBD1 call from TCRdb remains unchecked. The CDR3 totals 15 residues. CDR1 and CDR2 (germline): DFQATT, SNEGSKA (reference sequence). The CDR3 sequence: CSATNQGQPNYEQYF.

The chain links TRBV25-1 to TRBJ1-2; as DNA is missing, the TRBD1 call by TCRdb cannot be tested. The germline gives CDR1 MGHDK, CDR2 SYGVNS. This CDR3 has 13 residues. The CDR3 protein is CASRDGGQRGYTF.

The V gene is TRBV7-9, the J gene TRBJ1-2. There are 12 residues in the CDR3. In germline, CDR1 is SEHNR, CDR2 FQNEAQ (reference sequence). This chain's CDR3 is CASVFGDYGYTF. The entire variable domain, with the rest obtained from reference TRBV7-9 and TRBJ1-2, is as follows: DTGVSQNPRHKITKRGQNVTFRCDPISEHNRLYWYRQTLGQGPEFLTYFQNEAQLEKSRLLSDRFSAERPKGSFSTLEIQRTEQGDSAMYLCASVFGDYGYTFGSGTRLTVV.

The chain recombines TRBV5-1 with TRBJ2-1; as DNA is missing, the TRBD1 call by TCRdb cannot be tested. In germline, CDR1 is SGHRS, CDR2 YFSETQ. This CDR3 has 15 amino acids. The CDR3 spells CASSISADLGGEQFF.

The chain is built from TRBV6-6 and TRBJ2-1; without DNA, the TCRdb call of TRBD1 cannot be checked. Per germline, CDR1 MNHNY and CDR2 SVGAGI (reference sequence). This CDR3 has 15 amino acids. The CDR3: CASSAYKTGGDEQFF.

V usage is TRBV28 and J usage is TRBJ2-3; TCRdb lists TRBD1, though no DNA is available to test this call. The CDR3 totals 12 residues. CDR1 is MDHEN and CDR2 is SYDVKM in the germline V gene. CDR3 region: CATGTGAGTQYF. The variable domain in full, completed from reference TRBV28 and TRBJ2-3, reads DVKVTQSSRYLVKRTGEKVFLECVQDMDHENMFWYRQDPGLGLRLIYFSYDVKMKEKGDIPEGYSVSREKKERFSLILESASTNQTSMYLCATGTGAGTQYFGPGTRLTVL.

The chain employs TRBV5-1 and TRBJ1-1. The CDR3 covers 15 residues. CDR1 and CDR2 from the germline V gene are SGHRS and YFSETQ. This chain's CDR3 is CASSPRGSADTEAFF.

The chain is built from TRBV15 and TRBJ2-2; TCRdb's D call, TRBD1, is unchecked because there is no DNA. Germline CDR1 is LNHNV and CDR2 is YYDKDF (reference sequence). The CDR3 has 15 amino acids. CDR3 protein: CATSRDRVDTGELFF.

The CDR3 loop reads CASSWGGELFF. This sequence joins TRBV5-1 and TRBJ2-2. The length of the CDR3 is 11 residues. Germline CDR1 SGHRS, CDR2 YFSETQ. The full variable domain, rest sourced from reference TRBV5-1 and TRBJ2-2, is KAGVTQTPRYLIKTRGQQVTLSCSPISGHRSVSWYQQTPGQGLQFLFEYFSETQRNKGNFPGRFSGRQFSNSRSEMNVSTLELGDSALYLCASSWGGELFFGEGSRLTVL.

J is TRBJ1-5 and V is TRBV12-3 or TRBV12-4; TCRdb calls TRBD1, which cannot be checked without DNA. This CDR3 contains 16 residues. The CDR3 sequence: CASRPSWGASNQPQHF.

The chain recombines TRBV7-8 with TRBJ1-1. CDR3 size: 16 residues. CDR1 is SGHVS, CDR2 FQNEAQ, per germline. This CDR3 reads CASSVSQGTRDTEAFF.

The chain carries TRBV20-1 and TRBJ2-4; TCRdb outputs TRBD1, but without DNA this stays unchecked. The CDR3 consists of 13 residues. Germline CDR1 and CDR2: DFQATT and SNEGSKA (reference sequence). CDR3: CSAYGTNKNIQYF.

The rearrangement links TRBV6-1 to TRBJ1-2; with no DNA, the TCRdb D assignment of TRBD1 cannot be verified. Germline CDR1 reads MNHNS; CDR2 reads SASEGT. The length of the CDR3 is 15 residues. The CDR3 loop reads CASSDRGRVIGGYTF.

The chain recombines TRBV19 with TRBJ2-1; checking the TCRdb D call of TRBD1 is not possible without DNA. CDR1 and CDR2 (germline): LNHDA, SQIVND (reference sequence). The CDR3 extends over 14 amino acids. The CDR3 loop is CASSGTGFTYEQFF.

The chain is built from TRBV6-1 and TRBJ2-3; the D call of TRBD2 rests on TCRdb alone, since no DNA is present to check it. CDR1 is MNHNS, CDR2 SASEGT, per germline. This CDR3 is 18 amino acids long. The CDR3 spells CASSEFYTSGGDTDTQYF.

The chain uses TRBV5-1 and TRBJ2-7; the D gene TCRdb calls, TRBD1, cannot be checked with no DNA. In germline, CDR1 is SGHRS, CDR2 YFSETQ. This CDR3 spans 15 amino acids. CDR3 protein: CASSSGDVFGYEQYF.

This chain links TRBV7-9 with TRBJ1-1. From germline, CDR1 is SEHNR and CDR2 FQNEAQ (reference sequence). The CDR3 is 12 amino acids. The CDR3 sequence: CASSHGTAEAFF.

The chain is built from TRBV7-9 and TRBJ1-2. The V gene's germline CDR1 is SEHNR and CDR2 FQNEAQ (reference sequence). The CDR3 covers 13 residues. CDR3 sequence reads: CASSEDGRYGYTF.

The chain is built from TRBV11-2 and TRBJ2-5; TCRdb's assignment of TRBD2 cannot be checked, as there is no DNA. The CDR3 totals 18 residues. The germline gives CDR1 SGHAT, CDR2 FQNNGV. CDR3 residues: CASSLYIRAGGLQETQYF.

The genes are TRBV6-5 and TRBJ1-2. CDR1 and CDR2 from the germline V gene are MNHEY and SVGAGI. CDR3 length: 12 amino acids. The CDR3: CASTNTWYGYTF.

Here the CDR3 reads CASSVRPAYNEQFF. The rearrangement links TRBV9 to TRBJ2-1. The length of the CDR3 is 14 residues. Germline V lookup: CDR1 SGDLS, CDR2 YYNGEE.